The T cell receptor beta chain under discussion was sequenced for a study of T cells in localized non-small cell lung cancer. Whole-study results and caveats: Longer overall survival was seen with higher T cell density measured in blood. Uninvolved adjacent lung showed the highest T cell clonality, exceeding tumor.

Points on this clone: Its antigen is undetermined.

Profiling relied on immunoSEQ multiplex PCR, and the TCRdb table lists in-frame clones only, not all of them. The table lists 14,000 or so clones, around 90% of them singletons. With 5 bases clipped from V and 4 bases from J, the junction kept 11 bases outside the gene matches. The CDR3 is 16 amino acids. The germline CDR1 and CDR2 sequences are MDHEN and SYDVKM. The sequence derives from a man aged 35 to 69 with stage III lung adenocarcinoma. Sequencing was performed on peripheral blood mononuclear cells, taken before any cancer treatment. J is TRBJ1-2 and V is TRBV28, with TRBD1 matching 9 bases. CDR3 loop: CASSPRTGVNLYGYTF. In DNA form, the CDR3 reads TGTGCCAGCAGTCCCCGGACAGGGGTCAACCTCTATGGCTACACCTTC.